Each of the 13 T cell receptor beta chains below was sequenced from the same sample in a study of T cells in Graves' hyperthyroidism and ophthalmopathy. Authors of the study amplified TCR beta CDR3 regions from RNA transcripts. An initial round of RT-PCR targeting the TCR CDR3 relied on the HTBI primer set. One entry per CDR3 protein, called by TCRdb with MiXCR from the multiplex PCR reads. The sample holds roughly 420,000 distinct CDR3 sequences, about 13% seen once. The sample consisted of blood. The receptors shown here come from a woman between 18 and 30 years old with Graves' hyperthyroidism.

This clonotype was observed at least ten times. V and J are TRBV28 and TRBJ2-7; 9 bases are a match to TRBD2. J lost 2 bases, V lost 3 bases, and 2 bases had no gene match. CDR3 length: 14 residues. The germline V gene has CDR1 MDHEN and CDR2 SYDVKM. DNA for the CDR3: TGTGCCAGCAGTTTGGGCGGGAGGGCCTACGAGCAGTACTTC. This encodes CASSLGGRAYEQYF.

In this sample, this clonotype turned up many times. The CDR3 reads CASSLNPTDTQYF. In nucleotides, the CDR3 is TGTGCCAGCAGCTTGAATCCCACAGATACGCAGTATTTT. The chain uses TRBV7-8 and TRBJ2-3; D unresolved. The CDR3 runs to 13 residues. Between the trimmed V and J ends, which lost 3 bases and 2 bases, there was a span of 6 bases. CDR1 is SGHVS, CDR2 FQNEAQ, per germline. The full variable domain, with the rest looked up from reference TRBV7-8 and TRBJ2-3, is GAGVSQSPRYKVAKRGQDVALRCDPISGHVSLFWYQQALGQGPEFLTYFQNEAQLDKSGLPSDRFFAERPEGSVSTLKIQRTQQEDSAVYLCASSLNPTDTQYFGPGTRLTVL.

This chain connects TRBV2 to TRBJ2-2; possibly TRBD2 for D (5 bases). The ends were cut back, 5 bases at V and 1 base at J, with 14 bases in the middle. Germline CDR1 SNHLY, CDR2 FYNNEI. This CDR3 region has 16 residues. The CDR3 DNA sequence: TGTGCCAGCAGTTTAGACTTAACTAGGAACACCGGGGAGCTGTTTTTT. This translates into CASSLDLTRNTGELFF.

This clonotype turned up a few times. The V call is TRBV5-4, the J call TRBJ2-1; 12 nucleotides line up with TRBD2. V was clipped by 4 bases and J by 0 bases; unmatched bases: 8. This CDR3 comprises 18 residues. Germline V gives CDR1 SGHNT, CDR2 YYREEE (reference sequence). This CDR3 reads CASSAGLAGVGSYNEQFF. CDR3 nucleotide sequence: TGTGCCAGCAGCGCGGGACTAGCGGGCGTGGGCTCCTACAATGAGCAGTTCTTC. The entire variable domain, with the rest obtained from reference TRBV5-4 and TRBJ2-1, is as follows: ETGVTQSPTHLIKTRGQQVTLRCSSQSGHNTVSWYQQALGQGPQFIFQYYREEENGRGNFPPRFSGLQFPNYSSELNVNALELDDSALYLCASSAGLAGVGSYNEQFFGPGTRLTVL.

The CDR3, as DNA: TGCAGCGTAGGGACGGCAGATACGCAGTATTTT. It is translated as CSVGTADTQYF. This chain joins TRBV29-1 and TRBJ2-3; D may match TRBD1 or TRBD2 (5 bases each). The germline V gene has CDR1 SQVTM and CDR2 ANQGSEA. The CDR3 sequence is 11 residues long. The germline V and J ends were trimmed by 6 bases and 4 bases, with 8 bases remaining between them.

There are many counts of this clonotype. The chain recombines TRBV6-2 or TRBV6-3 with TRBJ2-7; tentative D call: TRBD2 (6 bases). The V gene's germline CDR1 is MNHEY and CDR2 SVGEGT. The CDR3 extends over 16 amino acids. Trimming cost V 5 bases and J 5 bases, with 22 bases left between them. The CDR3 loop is CASSKLKRVHSDEQYF. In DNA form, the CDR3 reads TGTGCCAGCAGTAAACTAAAGCGGGTCCATTCGGACGAGCAGTACTTC.

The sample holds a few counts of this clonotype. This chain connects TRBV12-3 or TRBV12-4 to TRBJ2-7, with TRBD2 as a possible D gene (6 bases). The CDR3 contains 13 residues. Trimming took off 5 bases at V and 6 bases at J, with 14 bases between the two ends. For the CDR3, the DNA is TGTGCCAGCAGTCCGACTAGTTCTGGCGAGCAGTACTTC. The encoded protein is CASSPTSSGEQYF.

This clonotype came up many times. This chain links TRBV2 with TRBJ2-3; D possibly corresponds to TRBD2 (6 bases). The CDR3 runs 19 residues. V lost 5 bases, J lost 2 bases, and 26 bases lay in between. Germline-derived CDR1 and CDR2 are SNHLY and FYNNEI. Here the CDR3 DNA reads TGTGCCAGCAGTCGCCCCGGGATGACTAGTTCGAAGAACACAGATACGCAGTATTTT. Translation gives CASSRPGMTSSKNTDTQYF.

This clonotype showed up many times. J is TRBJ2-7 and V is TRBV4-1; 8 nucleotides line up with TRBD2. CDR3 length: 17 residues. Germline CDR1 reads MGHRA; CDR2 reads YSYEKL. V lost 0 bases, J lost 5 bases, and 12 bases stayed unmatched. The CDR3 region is CASSQDGAGRAWHEQYF. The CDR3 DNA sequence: TGCGCCAGCAGCCAAGATGGGGCCGGGAGGGCCTGGCACGAGCAGTACTTC.

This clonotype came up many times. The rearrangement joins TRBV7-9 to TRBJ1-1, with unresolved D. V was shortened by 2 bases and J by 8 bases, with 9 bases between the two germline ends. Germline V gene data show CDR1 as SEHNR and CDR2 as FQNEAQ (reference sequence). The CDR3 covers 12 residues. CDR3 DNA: TGTGCCAGCAGCTTATCGCGCGAGGAAGCTTTCTTT. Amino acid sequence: CASSLSREEAFF.

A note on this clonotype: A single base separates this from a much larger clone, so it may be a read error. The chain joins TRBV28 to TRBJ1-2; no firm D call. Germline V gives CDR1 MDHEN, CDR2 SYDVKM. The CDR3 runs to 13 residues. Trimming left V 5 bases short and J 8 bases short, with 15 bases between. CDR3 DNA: TGTGCCAGCAGTCCACCCGGACCGGCAGGCTACACCTTC. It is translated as CASSPPGPAGYTF.

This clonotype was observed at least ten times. The CDR3 region is CASSLRGPSTEAFF. The CDR3 DNA sequence: TGTGCCAGCAGTTTGCGGGGGCCGAGCACTGAAGCTTTCTTT. The rearrangement uses TRBV12-3 or TRBV12-4 and TRBJ1-1; a weak D match, TRBD1 (6 bases). The CDR3 is made up of 14 amino acids. The V end lost 3 bases, the J end lost 4 bases, and 12 bases lay between the germline ends.

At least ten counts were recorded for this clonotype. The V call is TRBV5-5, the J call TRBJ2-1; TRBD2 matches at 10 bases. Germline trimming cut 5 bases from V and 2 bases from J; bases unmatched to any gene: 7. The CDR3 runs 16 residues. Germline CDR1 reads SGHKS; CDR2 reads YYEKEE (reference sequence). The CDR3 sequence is CASRTGLAEAYNEQFF. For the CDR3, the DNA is TGTGCCAGCAGAACCGGACTAGCGGAAGCCTACAATGAGCAGTTCTTC.